The next 27 T cell receptor beta chains were all read from a single sample in a study of blood T cell repertoires in COVID-19. Clones were read by immunoSEQ multiplex PCR, and TCRdb kept only the in-frame ones, dropping some. The table includes roughly 300,000 clones, approximately 85% detected once. The source material was peripheral blood. The receptors derive from a woman aged 45 to 65 with acute or convalescent COVID-19.

This chain connects TRBV6-4 to TRBJ1-6, with TRBD1 identical over 7 bases. CDR1 and CDR2 from the germline V gene are MRHNA and SNTAGT. The ends lost 6 bases at V and 7 bases at J; junction bases unmatched: 9. The CDR3 has 15 residues. CDR3 sequence: CASRRGQEKNSPLHF. CDR3 DNA sequence: TGTGCCAGCAGACGCGGACAGGAGAAAAATTCACCCCTCCACTTT.

This chain uses TRBV7-9 with TRBJ2-3, with TRBD2 matching over 7 bases. With V trimmed by 1 base and J by 5 bases, 6 bases remained unmatched. Germline V CDR1 and CDR2: SEHNR, FQNEAQ (reference sequence). This CDR3 is 15 amino acids long. CDR3 protein: CASSLGTRWGDTQYF. For the CDR3, the DNA is TGTGCCAGCAGCTTAGGGACTAGATGGGGAGATACGCAGTATTTT. Full variable domain (rest looked up from reference TRBV7-9 and TRBJ2-3): DTGVSQNPRHKITKRGQNVTFRCDPISEHNRLYWYRQTLGQGPEFLTYFQNEAQLEKSRLLSDRFSAERPKGSFSTLEIQRTEQGDSAMYLCASSLGTRWGDTQYFGPGTRLTVL.

The gene calls are TRBV5-1 and TRBJ2-5, with 12 bases fitting TRBD1. V gave up 4 bases and J gave up 5 bases; unmatched junction bases: 12. This CDR3 contains 17 residues. Per the germline V gene, CDR1 is SGHRS and CDR2 is YFSETQ. Written as DNA, the CDR3 is TGCGCCAGCAGCCCCGGAGGGACAGGGGGCTTGCAGGAGACCCAGTACTTC. Translation gives CASSPGGTGGLQETQYF.

CDR3 coding DNA: TGTGCCAGTCTCCCTTGGCAGGGGCACGAAAAACTGTTTTTT. Translated, it gives CASLPWQGHEKLFF. The rearrangement uses TRBV27 and TRBJ1-4; a possible D gene is TRBD1 (6 bases). Germline CDR1 reads MNHEY; CDR2 reads SMNVEV (reference sequence). The ends were cut back, 9 bases at V and 8 bases at J, with 19 bases in the middle. This CDR3 is 14 amino acids long.

The rearrangement links TRBV19 to TRBJ2-3; possibly TRBD1 for D (5 bases). CDR3 length: 17 residues. The ends were cut back, 3 bases at V and 0 bases at J, with 16 bases in the middle. Germline-derived CDR1 and CDR2 are LNHDA and SQIVND (reference sequence). The CDR3 loop is CASSIPPTVTSTDTQYF. Written as DNA, the CDR3 is TGTGCCAGTAGTATTCCCCCGACAGTAACTAGCACAGATACGCAGTATTTT.

The table lists this clone with many counts. The chain employs TRBV24-1 and TRBJ2-7; D is perhaps TRBD1 (5 bases). Trimming shortened V by 6 bases and J by 0 bases, and 5 bases separated the two germline ends. This CDR3 spans 12 amino acids. The germline V gene encodes CDR1 KGHDR and CDR2 SFDVKD. The CDR3 loop reads CATSQGSYEQYF. In DNA, the CDR3 is TGTGCCACCAGTCAGGGCTCCTACGAGCAGTACTTC.

The chain links TRBV19 to TRBJ2-7, with D possibly TRBD2 on 6 matching bases. Trimming removed 1 base from V and 3 bases from J, with 13 bases in between. The CDR3 length is 15 residues. Germline CDR1 reads LNHDA; CDR2 reads SQIVND (reference sequence). This chain's CDR3 is CASSIAVAAFYEQYF. Here the CDR3 DNA reads TGTGCCAGTAGTATAGCGGTAGCGGCATTCTACGAGCAGTACTTC.

V is TRBV3-1 (or the pseudogene TRBV3-2) and J is TRBJ1-1; a possible D gene is TRBD1 (6 bases). The CDR3 spans 14 residues. From germline, CDR1 is LGHDT and CDR2 YNNKEL (reference sequence). Trimming took 4 bases from V and 5 from J, leaving 14 bases between them. Here the CDR3 reads CASSRGQSDTEAFF. The CDR3 DNA reads TGTGCCAGCAGCCGCGGACAGTCGGATACTGAAGCTTTCTTT.

In DNA form, the CDR3 reads TGTGCCAGCAGTTTATGGACTAGCAGCTACAATGAGCAGTTCTTC. Its translation is CASSLWTSSYNEQFF. The gene calls are TRBV27 and TRBJ2-1; 8 bases line up with TRBD2. V dropped 1 base and J dropped 3; count of bases not matched to a gene: 2. The CDR3 sequence is 15 residues long. Germline CDR1 and CDR2: MNHEY and SMNVEV (reference sequence).

This clone was seen a few times. The rearrangement links TRBV6-6 to TRBJ1-4; 9 nucleotides agree with TRBD1. The J segment lost 5 bases and the V segment lost 5 bases, leaving 6 bases of the junction unmatched. This CDR3 region has 15 residues. Germline CDR1 MNHNY, CDR2 SVGAGI (reference sequence). For the CDR3, the DNA is TGTGCCAGCAGTCGACCCGGGACAGGGAATGAAAAACTGTTTTTT. It encodes CASSRPGTGNEKLFF.

The chain is built from TRBV27 and TRBJ2-7, with a weak D call TRBD2 (7 bases). Trimming took 1 base from V and 0 from J, leaving 13 bases between them. Germline loops: CDR1 MNHEY, CDR2 SMNVEV (reference sequence). The CDR3 runs 16 residues. The chain's CDR3 is CASSLLGGGSSYEQYF. The CDR3 coding sequence is TGTGCCAGCAGTTTATTAGGGGGGGGGAGCTCCTACGAGCAGTACTTC.

The genes are TRBV7-2 and TRBJ1-6, with D perhaps matching TRBD1 (6 bases). This CDR3 region has 13 residues. V lost 7 bases to trimming and J lost 10 bases, with 14 bases between them. Germline V gene sequence: CDR1 SGHTA, CDR2 FQGNSA. CDR3 DNA: TGTGCCAGCATCCCCATAGGGGGATCACCCCTCCACTTT. Amino acids: CASIPIGGSPLHF.

The chain uses TRBV28 and TRBJ2-2; 11 nucleotides match TRBD1. Trimming took 4 bases from V and 6 from J; bases not matched to a gene: 4. The CDR3 is made up of 15 amino acids. CDR1 MDHEN and CDR2 SYDVKM come from the germline V gene. In DNA form, the CDR3 reads TGTGCCAGCAGTTCTCCGGGACAGGGGGCCGGGGAGCTGTTTTTT. This translates into CASSSPGQGAGELFF.

The CDR3 DNA reads TGTGCCAGCTCACCGGCAACAGGGTCAAAGGGAGATGAAAAACTGTTTTTT. Encoded protein: CASSPATGSKGDEKLFF. V usage is TRBV18 and J usage is TRBJ1-4; TRBD1 might be the D (6 bases). The germline V gene has CDR1 KGHSH and CDR2 LQKENI. CDR3 length: 17 residues. V was shortened by 3 bases and J by 6 bases, with 20 bases between the two germline ends.

The V gene is TRBV7-2, the J gene TRBJ1-3, with TRBD1 matching 11 bases. Trimming at V came to 5 bases and at J to 7 bases, leaving 7 bases not matched to a gene. The CDR3 totals 15 residues. Germline V lookup: CDR1 SGHTA, CDR2 FQGNSA. CDR3 protein: CASSKGTGGENTIYF. The CDR3 DNA reads as TGTGCCAGCAGCAAAGGGACAGGGGGTGAGAACACCATATATTTT.

The rearrangement links TRBV21-1 to TRBJ2-3; the D segment call TRBD2 is taken from the table without a DNA check. TRBV21-1 is classified as a pseudogene. This CDR3 contains 15 residues. Here the CDR3 DNA reads TGTGCCAGCAGCAAGAGCGGCCGGTGCACAGATACGCAGTATTTT. Translated, it gives CASSKSGRCTDTQYF.

This clone was detected only a few times. The rearrangement links TRBV6-2 or TRBV6-3 to TRBJ1-1, with a weak D call TRBD1 (6 bases). Per germline, CDR1 MNHEY and CDR2 SVGEGT. This CDR3 spans 15 amino acids. The V gene lost 5 bases and the J gene lost 5 bases, with 18 bases spanning the gap. CDR3 protein: CASSKLQGRTTEAFF. CDR3 DNA sequence: TGTGCCAGCAGTAAACTACAGGGTCGAACTACTGAAGCTTTCTTT.

The chain links TRBV4-2 to TRBJ2-7; 7 positions match TRBD1. The CDR3 extends over 13 amino acids. CDR1 is LGHNA, CDR2 YNFKEQ, per germline. The ends lost 4 bases at V and 3 bases at J; junction bases unmatched: 3. For the CDR3, the DNA is TGTGCCAGCAGCCCATCAGGGGGCTACGAGCAGTACTTC. Protein sequence: CASSPSGGYEQYF.

This sequence joins TRBV29-1 and TRBJ2-1, with a possible D match to TRBD1 (5 bases). Per the germline V gene, CDR1 is SQVTM and CDR2 is ANQGSEA. The CDR3 contains 12 residues. V was shortened by 6 bases and J by 5 bases, with 11 bases between the two germline ends. CDR3 region: CSVQGWDNEQFF. CDR3 DNA: TGCAGCGTCCAGGGCTGGGACAATGAGCAGTTCTTC.

V is TRBV2 and J is TRBJ2-2; 7 bases are shared with TRBD1. The trim removed 5 bases at V and 4 bases at J, leaving 1 base unmatched. CDR1 is SNHLY, CDR2 FYNNEI, per germline. The CDR3 spans 13 residues. The CDR3: CASSRDSTGELFF. The CDR3, as DNA: TGTGCCAGCAGTCGGGACAGCACCGGGGAGCTGTTTTTT.

The rearrangement joins TRBV4-1 to TRBJ2-2; a weak D match, TRBD1 (5 bases). The CDR3 contains 17 residues. Trimming stripped 3 bases from V and 2 bases from J, with 16 bases between. Germline V gene lookup returns CDR1 MGHRA and CDR2 YSYEKL. Here the CDR3 DNA reads TGCGCCAGCAGCCAGAGACGTCTGAGGACAAACACCGGGGAGCTGTTTTTT. Translated: CASSQRRLRTNTGELFF.

This rearrangement joins TRBV27 to TRBJ2-6, with D maybe TRBD1 (6 bases). Germline loops: CDR1 MNHEY, CDR2 SMNVEV (reference sequence). The CDR3 covers 15 residues. The germline V and J ends were trimmed by 7 bases and 2 bases, with 12 bases remaining between them. The CDR3 is CASNNRVAGANVLTF. CDR3 nucleotide sequence: TGTGCCAGCAATAACAGGGTCGCTGGGGCCAACGTCCTGACTTTC.

This clone was observed a handful of times. This chain uses TRBV27 with TRBJ1-2, with 9 bases lining up with TRBD1. J lost 8 bases, V lost 1 base, and 8 bases had no gene match. Per the germline V gene, CDR1 is MNHEY and CDR2 is SMNVEV (reference sequence). The CDR3 has 15 residues. CDR3 amino acids: CASSLWGQGQRGYTF. The CDR3 DNA is TGTGCCAGCAGTTTATGGGGACAGGGACAGCGCGGCTACACCTTC.

The V call is TRBV5-4, the J call TRBJ2-2; 9 nucleotides match TRBD2. J lost 3 bases, V lost 5 bases, and 11 bases had no gene match. The CDR3 covers 17 residues. Germline CDR1 SGHNT, CDR2 YYREEE (reference sequence). The CDR3 region is CASRPGGRGPDTGELFF. The CDR3 DNA is TGTGCCAGCAGACCGGGCGGGAGGGGGCCCGACACCGGGGAGCTGTTTTTT.

This rearrangement joins TRBV9 to TRBJ1-1; TRBD1 aligns across 7 bases. CDR3 length equals 14 residues. With V trimmed by 3 bases and J by 1 base, 3 bases remained unmatched. Germline CDR1 and CDR2: SGDLS and YYNGEE. The CDR3 is CASSAGTANTEAFF. Here the CDR3 DNA reads TGTGCCAGCAGCGCTGGGACAGCGAACACTGAAGCTTTCTTT. Supplemented by reference TRBV9 and TRBJ1-1, the full variable domain reads DSGVTQTPKHLITATGQRVTLRCSPRSGDLSVYWYQQSLDQGLQFLIQYYNGEERAKGNILERFSAQQFPDLHSELNLSSLELGDSALYFCASSAGTANTEAFFGQGTRLTVV.

This clone was observed once. V gene TRBV6-1 combines with J gene TRBJ2-5; possible D gene TRBD2, 5 bases. This CDR3 spans 12 amino acids. The germline CDR1 and CDR2 sequences are MNHNS and SASEGT. The V and J ends lost 6 bases and 5 bases respectively, with 10 bases between them. CDR3 amino acids: CASSQAGETQYF. Written as DNA, the CDR3 is TGTGCCAGCAGCCAGGCGGGCGAGACCCAGTACTTC.

This clone was detected only once. This chain joins TRBV28 and TRBJ1-5; 10 bases map to TRBD1. V shed 3 bases and J 4 bases; nucleotides not matched to a gene: 3. The CDR3 is 15 residues long. CDR1 and CDR2 (germline): MDHEN, SYDVKM. The CDR3 spells CASSLRDRGNQPQHF. The CDR3 coding sequence is TGTGCCAGCAGTTTGCGGGACAGGGGAAATCAGCCCCAGCATTTT.